The entry that follows covers one T cell receptor (beta chain) sequence. Its antigen is undetermined. Per the germline V gene, CDR1 is GTSNPN and CDR2 is SVGIG (reference sequence). This CDR3 comprises 15 residues. Between the trimmed V and J ends, which lost 0 bases and 5 bases, there was a span of 14 bases. This sample is part of a study of cytomegalovirus exposure and HLA in healthy donors. PCR was performed using 60 Vbeta and 13 Jbeta primers. As processed by the authors: Roughly 12 million of some 80 million unique TCR beta chains were shared, per a later count. Libraries were prepared by immunoSEQ multiplex PCR; TCRdb keeps only in-frame clonotypes and omits some of them. The D gene and trimming were derived from the DNA, and the V and J assignments and clone size from that table. This sample yields 120,000 or so clones, of which approximately 87% are seen a single time; roughly 20% belongs to the top ten.

Study results and caveats: TCR beta chain V- and J-gene trimming was linked, in a later analysis, to a missense variant in DCLRE1C. CMV serostatus was the only immune exposure information that was available.

Likely unrecorded immune exposures existed in these nominally healthy donors. The sample was PBMCs. The sequence was collected from a man aged 18 to 29 in good health and CMV-seropositive. J is TRBJ1-3 and V is TRBV30; D is uncertain. This CDR3 reads CAWSVPRQARNTIYF. The CDR3 DNA reads as TGTGCCTGGAGTGTACCTCGTCAGGCAAGAAACACCATATATTTT. The whole variable domain, remainder taken from reference TRBV30 and TRBJ1-3, is SQTIHQWPATLVQPVGSPLSLECTVEGTSNPNLYWYRQAAGRGLQLLFYSVGIGQISSEVPQNLSASRPQDRQFILSSKKLLLSDSGFYLCAWSVPRQARNTIYFGEGSWLTVV.